The clone carrying this T cell receptor (beta chain) was seen a few times. As yet, its antigen is unknown. V lost 6 bases and J lost 0, with 18 bases in between. The CDR3 covers 17 residues. Previously published methods and listed TCR primers were used for the bulk TCR libraries. A single record per CDR3 protein comes from TCRdb applying MiXCR to the PCR reads. Altogether about 500,000 distinct CDR3 sequences are present, about a fifth being singletons, with the ten largest covering 0.84%. Preparation of naive CD8 libraries involved about 19,000 to 1,100,000 sorted cells and 10%, 30% or 50% RNA. The data were taken from a study of molecular identifiers for immune sequencing clone quantification. Study outcomes and limitations: Spiked Jurkat TCR RNA equivalent to one cell was reportedly detectable in about 900,000 naive cells. The share of molecules held by clones above 20 RNA copies was over 99% in effector cells and under 1% in naive cells.

V gene TRBV12-3 or TRBV12-4 combines with J gene TRBJ2-1; a possible D gene is TRBD1 (6 bases). This TCR came from a human donor in good health. Some libraries in this study had Jurkat cell RNA spiked in. The sequenced material came from naive CD8+ T cells from blood, with Jurkat cell RNA spiked in. Subset given: FACS-sorted CD8+CD4-CCR7+CD45RA+ naive T cells. CDR3: CASSPFRTGSSYNEQFF. The CDR3 DNA sequence: TGTGCCAGCAGCCCGTTCCGAACAGGGAGCTCCTACAATGAGCAGTTCTTC.